Below, one T cell receptor (beta chain) is given with its context. This clonotype was counted only a few times. The antigen this receptor binds is unknown. No base quality information exists; no much larger clone differs at one position. The germline V gene supplies CDR1 SGDLS and CDR2 YYNGEE. The cysteine opens and the phenylalanine closes a CDR3 of 15 amino acids. The entry retains the CDR3 DNA only, 45 bases that are in frame from base 1. V trim: 3 bases; J trim: 7 bases; unmatched bases: 10. Library preparation was by PCR. The run used an Illumina HiSeq 2500. Molecular barcoding was employed in the preparation of TCR libraries, with unique molecular identifiers being used to normalize TCRbeta repertoire quantification. The public reads were reprocessed in TCRdb via fastp at Q25 and MiXCR, keeping in-frame beta chains. Rows are combined by CDR3 protein, so each entry shows the most common genes and DNA. The sample has about 610,000 distinct CDR3 sequences on record, 8% to 11% of them singletons. Less than 5% of the sample is taken by the ten largest.

The data stem from a study of T-cell reconstitution after alpha-beta-depleted transplantation in children listed by TCRdb under 2016. Describing the broader study: Using TCR repertoire profiling, the study quantitatively followed how T-cell immune reconstitution unfolded in children after TCRalphabeta/CD19-depleted allogeneic hematopoietic cell transplantation.

The chain uses TRBV9 and TRBJ2-4; 7 nucleotides in the junction match TRBD2. This clonotype was sampled from a human donor who donated a stem cell graft to a child with acute myeloid leukemia. Sequenced material: PBMCs from the stem cell graft donor, taken from the stem cell graft. The CDR3 reads as follows: CASSAREWGGNIQYF. Read as DNA, the sequence is TGTGCCAGCAGCGCTAGAGAGTGGGGGGGTAACATTCAGTACTTC.